What follows are 2 T cell receptor beta chains derived from one specimen sequenced in a study of follicular helper T cells after annual influenza vaccination. Using immunoSEQ multiplex PCR, the repertoire was profiled, and TCRdb retains in-frame clones only, with some absent. The sample contains about 11,000 clones, approximately 80% of which appear only once. As to time point: 2014-2015 season, pre-vaccination. The sample was CXCR5- memory CD4+ T cells sorted from blood, taken on the day of influenza vaccination. Source of these receptors: an adult who received the influenza vaccine.

The chain recombines TRBV19 with TRBJ2-7; 7 bases are a match to TRBD2. The ends lost 9 bases at V and 5 bases at J; junction bases unmatched: 10. Germline V gene data show CDR1 as LNHDA and CDR2 as SQIVND (reference sequence). The CDR3 contains 13 residues. The CDR3 nucleotides are TGTGCCAGCCTGGGCAGGGAGGGCCACGAGCAGTACTTC. Translating gives CASLGREGHEQYF.

The chain has TRBV6-5 and TRBJ1-3; D is ambiguous. With 6 bases removed from V and 1 base from J, the gap between germline ends came to 13 bases. Germline CDR1 reads MNHEY; CDR2 reads SVGAGI. This CDR3 has 15 amino acids. The CDR3 spells CASRLGVESGNTIYF. The CDR3 region has the DNA TGTGCCAGCAGGCTGGGCGTCGAGTCTGGAAACACCATATATTTT.